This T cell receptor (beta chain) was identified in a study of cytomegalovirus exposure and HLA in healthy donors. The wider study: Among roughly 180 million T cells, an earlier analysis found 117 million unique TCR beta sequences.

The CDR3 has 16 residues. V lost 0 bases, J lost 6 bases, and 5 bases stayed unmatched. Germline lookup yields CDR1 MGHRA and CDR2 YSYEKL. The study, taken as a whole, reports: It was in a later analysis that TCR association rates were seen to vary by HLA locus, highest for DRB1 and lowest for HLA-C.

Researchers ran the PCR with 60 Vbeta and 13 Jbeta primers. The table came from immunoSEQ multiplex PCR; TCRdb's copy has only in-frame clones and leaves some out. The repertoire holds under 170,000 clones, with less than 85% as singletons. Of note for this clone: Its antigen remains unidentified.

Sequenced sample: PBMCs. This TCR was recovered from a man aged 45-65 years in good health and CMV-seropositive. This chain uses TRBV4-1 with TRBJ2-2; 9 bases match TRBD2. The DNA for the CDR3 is TGCGCCAGCAGCCAAGAAGGTAGCGGGAGTCCCGGGGAGCTGTTTTTT. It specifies CASSQEGSGSPGELFF.